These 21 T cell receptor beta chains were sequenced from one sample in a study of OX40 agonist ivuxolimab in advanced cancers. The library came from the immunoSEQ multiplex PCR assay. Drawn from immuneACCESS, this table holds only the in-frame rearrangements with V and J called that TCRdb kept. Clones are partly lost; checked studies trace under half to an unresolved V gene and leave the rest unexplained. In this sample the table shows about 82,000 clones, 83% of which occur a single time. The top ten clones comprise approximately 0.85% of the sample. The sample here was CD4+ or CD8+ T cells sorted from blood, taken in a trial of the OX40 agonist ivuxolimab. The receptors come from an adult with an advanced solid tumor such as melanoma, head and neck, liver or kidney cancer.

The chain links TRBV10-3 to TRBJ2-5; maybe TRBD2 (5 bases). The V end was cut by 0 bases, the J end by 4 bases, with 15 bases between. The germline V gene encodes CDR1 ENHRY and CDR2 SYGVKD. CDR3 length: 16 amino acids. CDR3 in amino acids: CAISESIEASLETQYF. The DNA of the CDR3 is TGTGCCATCAGTGAGTCGATAGAGGCTAGCTTAGAGACCCAGTACTTC.

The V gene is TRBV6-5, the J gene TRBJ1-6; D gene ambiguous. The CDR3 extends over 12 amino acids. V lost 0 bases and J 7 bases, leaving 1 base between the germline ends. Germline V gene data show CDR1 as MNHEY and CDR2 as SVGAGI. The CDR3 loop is CASSYSNSPLHF. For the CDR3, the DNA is TGTGCCAGCAGTTACTCGAATTCACCCCTCCACTTT.

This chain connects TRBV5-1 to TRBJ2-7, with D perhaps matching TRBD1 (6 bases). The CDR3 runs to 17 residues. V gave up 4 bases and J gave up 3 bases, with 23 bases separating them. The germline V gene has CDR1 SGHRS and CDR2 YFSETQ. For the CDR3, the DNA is TGCGCCAGCAGCCCCACATCCGGAACAGGGAGTTTCTACGAGCAGTACTTC. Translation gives CASSPTSGTGSFYEQYF.

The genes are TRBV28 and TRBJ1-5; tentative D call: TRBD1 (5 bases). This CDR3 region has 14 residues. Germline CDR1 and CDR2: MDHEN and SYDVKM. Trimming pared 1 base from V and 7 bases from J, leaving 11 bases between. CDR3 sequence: CASSLLGRRQPQHF. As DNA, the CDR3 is TGTGCCAGCAGTTTATTGGGACGACGCCAGCCCCAGCATTTT.

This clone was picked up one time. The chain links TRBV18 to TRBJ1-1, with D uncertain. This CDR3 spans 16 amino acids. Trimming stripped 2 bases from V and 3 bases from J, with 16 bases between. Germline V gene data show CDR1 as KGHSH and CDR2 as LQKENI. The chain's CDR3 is CASSPYHSDSYTEAFF. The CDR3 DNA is TGTGCCAGCTCACCATATCATTCAGACTCCTACACTGAAGCTTTCTTT.

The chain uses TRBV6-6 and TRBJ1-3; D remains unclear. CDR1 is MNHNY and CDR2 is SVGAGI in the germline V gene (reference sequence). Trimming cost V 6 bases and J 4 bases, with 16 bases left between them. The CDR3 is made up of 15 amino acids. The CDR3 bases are TGTGCCAGCAGCCCATGGGGTGAACCCGGAAACACCATATATTTT. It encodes CASSPWGEPGNTIYF.

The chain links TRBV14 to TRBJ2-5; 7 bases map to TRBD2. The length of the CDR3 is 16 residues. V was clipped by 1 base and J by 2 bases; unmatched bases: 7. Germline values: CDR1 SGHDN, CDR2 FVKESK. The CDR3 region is CASSQVRRGMQETQYF. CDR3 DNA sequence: TGTGCCAGCAGCCAAGTCCGGCGGGGGATGCAAGAGACCCAGTACTTC. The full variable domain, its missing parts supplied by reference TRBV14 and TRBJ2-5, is EAGVTQFPSHSVIEKGQTVTLRCDPISGHDNLYWYRRVMGKEIKFLLHFVKESKQDESGMPNNRFLAERTGGTYSTLKVQPAELEDSGVYFCASSQVRRGMQETQYFGPGTRLLVL.

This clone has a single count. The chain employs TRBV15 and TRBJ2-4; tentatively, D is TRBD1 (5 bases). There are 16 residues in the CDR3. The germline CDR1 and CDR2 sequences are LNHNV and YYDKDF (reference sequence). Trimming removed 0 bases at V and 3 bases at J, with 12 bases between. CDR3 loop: CATSRDLGQVKNIQYF. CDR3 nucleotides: TGTGCCACCAGCAGAGATCTGGGGCAGGTCAAAAACATTCAGTACTTC.

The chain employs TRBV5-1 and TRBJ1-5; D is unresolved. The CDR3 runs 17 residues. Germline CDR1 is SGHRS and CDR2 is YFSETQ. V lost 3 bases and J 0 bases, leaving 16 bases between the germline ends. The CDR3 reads CASSSSVGDYSNQPQHF. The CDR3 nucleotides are TGCGCCAGCAGCTCAAGCGTTGGGGATTATAGCAATCAGCCCCAGCATTTT. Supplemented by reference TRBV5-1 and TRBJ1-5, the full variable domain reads KAGVTQTPRYLIKTRGQQVTLSCSPISGHRSVSWYQQTPGQGLQFLFEYFSETQRNKGNFPGRFSGRQFSNSRSEMNVSTLELGDSALYLCASSSSVGDYSNQPQHFGDGTRLSIL.

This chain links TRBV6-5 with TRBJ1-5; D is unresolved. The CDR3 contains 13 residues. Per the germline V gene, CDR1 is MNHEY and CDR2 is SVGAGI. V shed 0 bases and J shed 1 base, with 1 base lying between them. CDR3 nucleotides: TGTGCCAGCAGTTACTCGAGCAATCAGCCCCAGCATTTT. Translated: CASSYSSNQPQHF.

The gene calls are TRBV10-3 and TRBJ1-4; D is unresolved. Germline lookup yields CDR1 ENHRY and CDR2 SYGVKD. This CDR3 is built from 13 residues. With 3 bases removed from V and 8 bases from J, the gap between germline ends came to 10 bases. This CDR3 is CAISDLGHEKLFF. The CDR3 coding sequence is TGTGCCATCAGTGATTTAGGCCACGAAAAACTGTTTTTT.

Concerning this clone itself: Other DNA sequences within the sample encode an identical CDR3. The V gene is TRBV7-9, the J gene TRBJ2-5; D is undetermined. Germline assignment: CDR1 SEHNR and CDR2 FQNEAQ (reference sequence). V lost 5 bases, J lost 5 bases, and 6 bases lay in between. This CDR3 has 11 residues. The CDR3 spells CASSLVETQYF. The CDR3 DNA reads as TGTGCCAGCAGCCTGGTGGAGACCCAGTACTTC.

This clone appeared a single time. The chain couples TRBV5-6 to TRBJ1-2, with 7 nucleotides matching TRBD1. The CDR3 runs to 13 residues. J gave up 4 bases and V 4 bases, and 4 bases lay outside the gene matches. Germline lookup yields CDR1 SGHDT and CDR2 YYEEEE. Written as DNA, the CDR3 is TGTGCCAGCAGCGCGACAGGGTCCTATGGCTACACCTTC. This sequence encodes CASSATGSYGYTF.

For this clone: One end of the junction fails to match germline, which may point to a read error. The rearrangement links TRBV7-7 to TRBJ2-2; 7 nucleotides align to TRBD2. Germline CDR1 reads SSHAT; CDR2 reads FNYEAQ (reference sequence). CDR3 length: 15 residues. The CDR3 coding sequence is TGTGCTAGCAGACTTGCTAGCGGCCCCACCGGGGAGCTGTTTTTT. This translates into CASRLASGPTGELFF.

CDR3 amino acids: CASTQTSGNVNEQFF. Written as DNA, the CDR3 is TGCGCCAGCACCCAGACTAGCGGAAACGTAAATGAGCAGTTCTTC. The rearrangement links TRBV5-1 to TRBJ2-1; TRBD2 matches 9 bases. Looked up from germline, CDR1 is SGHRS and CDR2 is YFSETQ. CDR3 length: 15 residues. J lost 7 bases, V lost 6 bases, and 11 bases had no gene match.

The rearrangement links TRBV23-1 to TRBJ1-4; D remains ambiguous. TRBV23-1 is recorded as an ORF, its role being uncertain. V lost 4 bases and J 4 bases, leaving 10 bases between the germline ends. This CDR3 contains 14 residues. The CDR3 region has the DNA TGCGCCAGCAGTCGAGCCCTTCTTAATGAAAAACTGTTTTTT. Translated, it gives CASSRALLNEKLFF.

The CDR3 nucleotides read TGCGCCAGCAGCCAAGACGGGACTACTTTAACCGGGGAGCTGTTTTTT. As protein: CASSQDGTTLTGELFF. The V gene is TRBV4-3, the J gene TRBJ2-2; 7 bases fit TRBD2. Losses at the gene ends were 0 bases for V and 5 bases for J; bases not matched to a gene: 6. This CDR3 is 16 amino acids long. Per the germline V gene, CDR1 is LGHNA and CDR2 is YSLEER.

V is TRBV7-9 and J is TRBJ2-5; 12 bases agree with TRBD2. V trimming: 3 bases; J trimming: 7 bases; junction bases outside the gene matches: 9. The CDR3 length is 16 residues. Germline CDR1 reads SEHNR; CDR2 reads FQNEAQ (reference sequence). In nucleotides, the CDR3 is TGTGCCAGCAGCTTCGAACTAGCGGGGGGCTTAGGGACCCAGTACTTC. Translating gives CASSFELAGGLGTQYF.

CDR3 residues: CASSFQGSSRYGYTF. The CDR3 nucleotides are TGTGCCAGCAGCTTCCAGGGAAGCAGCCGCTATGGCTACACCTTC. The rearrangement joins TRBV5-4 to TRBJ1-2; weak D call: TRBD1 (5 bases). Germline values: CDR1 SGHNT, CDR2 YYREEE (reference sequence). CDR3 size: 15 residues. The V end lost 2 bases, the J end lost 4 bases, and 15 bases lay between the germline ends.

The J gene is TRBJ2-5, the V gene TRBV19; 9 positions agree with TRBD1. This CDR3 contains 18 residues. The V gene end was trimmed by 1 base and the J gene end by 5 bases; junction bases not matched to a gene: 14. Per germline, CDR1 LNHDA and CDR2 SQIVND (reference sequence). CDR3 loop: CASSIGVKTGGVKETQYF. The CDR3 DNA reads TGTGCCAGTAGTATAGGAGTCAAAACAGGGGGCGTTAAGGAGACCCAGTACTTC.

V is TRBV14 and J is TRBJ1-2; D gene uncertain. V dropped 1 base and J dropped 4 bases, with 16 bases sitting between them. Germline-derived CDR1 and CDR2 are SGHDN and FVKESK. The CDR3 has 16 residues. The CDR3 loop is CASSQANHSRRYGYTF. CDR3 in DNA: TGTGCCAGCAGCCAAGCTAATCACTCCAGGCGCTATGGCTACACCTTC.